The 10 T cell receptor beta chains listed next were all sequenced from one sample in a study of T cell responses to AZD1222 COVID-19 vaccine. TCRdb's table, derived via immunoSEQ multiplex PCR, lists solely in-frame clones and lacks some. This sample carries more than 150,000 clones, 90% of them seen once, and the ten largest clones take 1.5%. Sequences were derived from peripheral blood, sampled 28 days after the second AZD1222 dose. The source of these receptors is an adult who received the AZD1222 COVID-19 vaccine.

This clone was recorded once. V and J are TRBV4-2 and TRBJ2-5; no firm D call. The CDR3 is made up of 13 amino acids. Germline V gives CDR1 LGHNA, CDR2 YNFKEQ. V lost 0 bases to trimming and J lost 2 bases, with 4 bases between them. CDR3 nucleotide sequence: TGTGCCAGCAGCCAAGAACCACAAGAGACCCAGTACTTC. It translates to CASSQEPQETQYF.

The chain is built from TRBV19 and TRBJ1-3, with unresolved D. This CDR3 has 14 amino acids. V lost 8 bases to trimming and J lost 0 bases, with 11 bases between them. The germline gives CDR1 LNHDA, CDR2 SQIVND (reference sequence). CDR3 DNA sequence: TGTGCCAGTTCAATACCGATCTCTGGAAACACCATATATTTT. Its translation: CASSIPISGNTIYF.

The gene calls are TRBV6-5 and TRBJ1-1; tentative D call: TRBD1 (5 bases). The V end was cut by 5 bases, the J end by 1 base, with 8 bases between. Germline-derived CDR1 and CDR2 are MNHEY and SVGAGI. There are 13 residues in the CDR3. CDR3 region: CASSITGNTEAFF. The CDR3 DNA follows: TGTGCCAGCAGTATTACAGGGAACACTGAAGCTTTCTTT.

This clone occurred once. This rearrangement joins TRBV6-5 to TRBJ1-1; no clear D. In germline, CDR1 is MNHEY, CDR2 SVGAGI. Trimming cost V 6 bases and J 3 bases, with 2 bases left between them. The CDR3 contains 10 residues. The CDR3 region is CASRYTEAFF. For the CDR3, the DNA is TGTGCCAGCAGGTACACTGAAGCTTTCTTT.

V gene TRBV9 combines with J gene TRBJ1-5, with D unclear. The CDR3 consists of 15 residues. V dropped 0 bases and J dropped 2 bases, with 9 bases sitting between them. Germline V gene lookup returns CDR1 SGDLS and CDR2 YYNGEE. CDR3 DNA sequence: TGTGCCAGCAGCGTAGGGGCCGTGGGCAATCAGCCCCAGCATTTT. Its protein product is CASSVGAVGNQPQHF.

The chain recombines TRBV30 with TRBJ1-1; D is unresolved. CDR3 length equals 13 residues. The germline V gene encodes CDR1 GTSNPN and CDR2 SVGIG (reference sequence). V shed 0 bases and J shed 6 bases, with 11 bases lying between them. CDR3 nucleotides: TGTGCCTGGAGTGTATCCCCCGCCGCTGAAGCTTTCTTT. Its protein is CAWSVSPAAEAFF.

V gene TRBV5-1 combines with J gene TRBJ2-7; a possible D gene is TRBD1 (6 bases). Germline loops: CDR1 SGHRS, CDR2 YFSETQ. V gave up 2 bases and J gave up 2 bases, with 11 bases separating them. The CDR3 length is 14 residues. The CDR3 loop reads CASSLRTATYEQYF. CDR3 nucleotide sequence: TGCGCCAGCAGCTTACGGACAGCCACCTACGAGCAGTACTTC.

This chain links TRBV6-1 with TRBJ2-7; D gene uncertain. Germline loops: CDR1 MNHNS, CDR2 SASEGT. The V and J ends lost 2 bases and 4 bases respectively, with 12 bases between them. CDR3 length: 14 residues. In nucleotides, the CDR3 is TGTGCCAGCAGTGAAAAGGGCAGCGATTACGAGCAGTACTTC. Amino acid sequence: CASSEKGSDYEQYF.

This chain uses TRBV28 with TRBJ1-3; D is ambiguous. The CDR3 spans 16 residues. Trimming removed 1 base from V and 2 bases from J, with 12 bases in between. Germline values: CDR1 MDHEN, CDR2 SYDVKM. The CDR3 protein is CASSLSRLWPGNTIYF. CDR3 bases: TGTGCCAGCAGTTTATCCCGGCTGTGGCCTGGAAACACCATATATTTT.

DNA of the CDR3: TGTGCCAGCAGCTTAGCCCGGGGTGAGCAGTTCTTC. Translated: CASSLARGEQFF. The chain has TRBV7-6 and TRBJ2-1; perhaps TRBD2 as D (5 bases). V was trimmed by 0 bases and J by 9 bases, leaving 6 bases between them. CDR3 length: 12 residues. Per the germline V gene, CDR1 is SGHVS and CDR2 is FNYEAQ.